This T cell receptor beta chain appears in the sequencing data of a study of siplizumab effects on memory and regulatory T cells. Study conclusions and caveats: Siplizumab led to significantly less abundant alloreactive sequences that could be traced back to unstimulated CD4+ memory cells.

Some clones are missing from TCRdb's copy, which holds only in-frame ones; the method was immunoSEQ multiplex PCR. The sample records more than 85,000 clones, around 95% being singletons. Germline trimming cut 2 bases from V and 6 bases from J; bases unmatched to any gene: 15. The CDR3 is 19 amino acids. Germline CDR1 SEHNR, CDR2 FQNEAQ (reference sequence). A word on this clone: Its antigen is not known.

The sequencing sample was made of Tregs sorted from blood. The receptor was derived from a human donor in good health. V and J are TRBV7-9 and TRBJ2-2, with 10 bases lining up with TRBD2. The chain's CDR3 is CASSLNPWLAGDKPGELFF. CDR3 nucleotide sequence: TGTGCCAGCAGCTTAAACCCCTGGCTAGCGGGAGATAAACCCGGGGAGCTGTTTTTT.